Below are 28 T cell receptor beta chains sequenced from a single sample in a study of shared clonotypes between healthy human individuals. Sequenced by immunoSEQ multiplex PCR; TCRdb stores in-frame clones only, minus some. This repertoire shows hundreds of thousands of clones, roughly 96% found once; its top ten account for roughly 0.12%. Naive CD8 cells comprised CD45RO-negative, CCR7-positively selected cells, excluding terminally differentiated effector memory CD45RA+ cells. The sequenced sample consisted of naive CD8+ T cells sorted from blood. The receptors here all came from a woman aged 30 to 39 in good health.

V and J are TRBV27 and TRBJ2-7; the match to TRBD1 covers 10 bases. Trimming removed 5 bases from V and 4 bases from J; junction bases left unmatched: 11. The CDR3 extends over 16 amino acids. The germline V gene encodes CDR1 MNHEY and CDR2 SMNVEV (reference sequence). CDR3 sequence: CASSLGTGTGDYEQYF. The CDR3 DNA reads TGTGCCAGCAGTCTAGGAACCGGGACAGGGGATTACGAGCAGTACTTC.

The chain links TRBV5-6 to TRBJ2-7; TRBD2 matches at 8 bases. The V and J ends lost 2 bases and 3 bases, in that order; junction bases with no gene match: 10. The CDR3 loop spans 16 amino acids. CDR1 and CDR2 (germline): SGHDT, YYEEEE. CDR3 sequence (DNA): TGTGCCAGCAGCTTTCTTACGACTAGCGAAGACTACGAGCAGTACTTC. Its protein is CASSFLTTSEDYEQYF.

V usage is TRBV7-6 and J usage is TRBJ1-2; D remains ambiguous. V was trimmed by 1 base and J by 4 bases, leaving 7 bases between them. Germline V CDR1 and CDR2: SGHVS, FNYEAQ. There are 13 residues in the CDR3. The CDR3: CASSLDGPYGYTF. The CDR3 DNA is TGTGCCAGCAGCTTAGATGGTCCCTATGGCTACACCTTC.

The rearrangement uses TRBV28 and TRBJ2-7; D possibly corresponds to TRBD2 (6 bases). Trimming left V 2 bases short and J 5 bases short, with 19 bases between. CDR3 length equals 16 residues. In germline, CDR1 is MDHEN, CDR2 SYDVKM. CDR3 loop: CASSLGRGGLRDEQYF. CDR3 DNA: TGTGCCAGCAGTTTAGGACGGGGAGGTTTGAGGGACGAGCAGTACTTC. Using reference TRBV28 and TRBJ2-7 for the parts outside the CDR3, the full variable domain is DVKVTQSSRYLVKRTGEKVFLECVQDMDHENMFWYRQDPGLGLRLIYFSYDVKMKEKGDIPEGYSVSREKKERFSLILESASTNQTSMYLCASSLGRGGLRDEQYFGPGTRLTVT.

CDR3 protein: CASRETGRQETQYF. In DNA, the CDR3 is TGTGCCAGCAGGGAAACGGGGCGTCAAGAGACCCAGTACTTC. This chain joins TRBV28 and TRBJ2-5, with D perhaps given as TRBD1 or TRBD2 (5 bases each). The V gene's germline CDR1 is MDHEN and CDR2 SYDVKM. This CDR3 is 14 amino acids long. The V and J ends lost 6 bases and 2 bases respectively, with 13 bases between them.

This CDR3 reads CASSVGQLNTEAFF. The DNA for the CDR3 is TGCGCCAGCAGTGTTGGCCAGTTGAACACTGAAGCTTTCTTT. The chain joins TRBV10-1 to TRBJ1-1; no definite D call. The CDR3 totals 14 residues. Germline CDR1 reads WNHNN; CDR2 reads SYGVQD (reference sequence). The V gene lost 4 bases and the J gene lost 0 bases, with 9 bases spanning the gap.

The chain is built from TRBV12-5 and TRBJ1-1; D is undetermined. The V end lost 1 base, the J end lost 5 bases, and 5 bases lay between the germline ends. There are 12 residues in the CDR3. The germline V gene has CDR1 LGHNT and CDR2 FRNRAP. The CDR3 sequence: CASGLGWTEAFF. The CDR3 coding sequence is TGTGCTAGTGGTTTGGGGTGGACTGAAGCTTTCTTT.

The chain combines TRBV30 with TRBJ2-5; 7 positions agree with TRBD1. Germline V lookup: CDR1 GTSNPN, CDR2 SVGIG (reference sequence). CDR3 length equals 14 residues. Germline trimming cut 3 bases from V and 1 base from J; bases unmatched to any gene: 5. The CDR3: CAWSSGQIQETQYF. In nucleotides, the CDR3 is TGTGCCTGGAGCTCGGGACAGATCCAAGAGACCCAGTACTTC.

The chain has TRBV9 and TRBJ1-1; the D gene is possibly TRBD1 (6 bases). In germline, CDR1 is SGDLS, CDR2 YYNGEE. This CDR3 is built from 15 residues. V lost 3 bases and J lost 1, with 13 bases in between. CDR3 sequence reads: CASSAGFRGNTEAFF. The CDR3 coding sequence is TGTGCCAGCAGCGCGGGATTCAGGGGGAACACTGAAGCTTTCTTT.

Concerning this clone itself: This specimen includes other DNA sequences encoding the same CDR3. The chain has TRBV7-9 and TRBJ1-4; D gene unclear. The V end was cut by 0 bases, the J end by 0 bases, with 5 bases between. Germline V gene lookup returns CDR1 SEHNR and CDR2 FQNEAQ (reference sequence). The CDR3 is 15 residues long. The chain's CDR3 is CASSLAGATNEKLFF. The CDR3 nucleotides are TGTGCCAGCAGCTTAGCGGGAGCAACTAATGAAAAACTGTTTTTT.

The rearrangement links TRBV30 to TRBJ1-1; a possible D gene is TRBD1 (5 bases). Germline V CDR1 and CDR2: GTSNPN, SVGIG (reference sequence). V was cut by 2 bases and J by 4 bases, with 11 bases left in between. The length of the CDR3 is 13 residues. Here the CDR3 reads CAWSWTKGTEAFF. For the CDR3, the DNA is TGTGCCTGGAGTTGGACAAAAGGCACTGAAGCTTTCTTT. The full variable domain, with the rest looked up from reference TRBV30 and TRBJ1-1, is SQTIHQWPATLVQPVGSPLSLECTVEGTSNPNLYWYRQAAGRGLQLLFYSVGIGQISSEVPQNLSASRPQDRQFILSSKKLLLSDSGFYLCAWSWTKGTEAFFGQGTRLTVV.

Only one count was recorded for this clone. The genes are TRBV30 and TRBJ1-6; no clear D gene. The CDR3 has 16 amino acids. Trimming shortened V by 0 bases and J by 7 bases, and 16 bases separated the two germline ends. CDR1 is GTSNPN, CDR2 SVGIG, per germline (reference sequence). The DNA of the CDR3 is TGTGCCTGGAGTGTTCATTCGTGGAGGAACAATTCACCCCTCCACTTT. Translation: CAWSVHSWRNNSPLHF.

V and J are TRBV5-6 and TRBJ2-7; 8 positions agree with TRBD2. Germline values: CDR1 SGHDT, CDR2 YYEEEE. The CDR3 runs to 14 residues. V gave up 0 bases and J gave up 3 bases; unmatched junction bases: 2. CDR3 protein: CASSLVSGIYEQYF. The CDR3 bases are TGTGCCAGCAGCTTGGTTAGCGGGATCTACGAGCAGTACTTC.

This clone showed up just once. CDR3 protein: CASGTRGGRETQYF. Here the CDR3 DNA reads TGTGCCAGCGGAACCAGGGGGGGTCGGGAGACCCAGTACTTC. The rearrangement joins TRBV28 to TRBJ2-5, with D perhaps TRBD1 or TRBD2 (7 bases each). The CDR3 covers 14 residues. Per the germline V gene, CDR1 is MDHEN and CDR2 is SYDVKM. Trimming cost V 8 bases and J 5 bases, with 18 bases left between them.

The rearrangement links TRBV5-4 to TRBJ1-2; a possible D gene is TRBD1 (5 bases). Trimming stripped 1 base from V and 4 bases from J, with 11 bases between. The CDR3 has 14 amino acids. The V gene's germline CDR1 is SGHNT and CDR2 YYREEE (reference sequence). The CDR3 region has the DNA TGTGCCAGCAGCTTGTGGGGGTCAGGCTATGGCTACACCTTC. Translating gives CASSLWGSGYGYTF.

CDR3 sequence reads: CASSLGDGAYEQYF. Written as DNA, the CDR3 is TGTGCCAGCAGCTTAGGGGACGGAGCCTACGAGCAGTACTTC. This chain uses TRBV7-2 with TRBJ2-7; D may correspond to TRBD1 or TRBD2 (5 bases each). CDR1 and CDR2 from the germline V gene are SGHTA and FQGNSA. The CDR3 totals 14 residues. The V end was cut by 1 base, the J end by 2 bases, with 9 bases between. Full variable domain (outside the CDR3, taken from reference TRBV7-2 and TRBJ2-7): GAGVSQSPSNKVTEKGKDVELRCDPISGHTALYWYRQSLGQGLEFLIYFQGNSAPDKSGLPSDRFSAERTGGSVSTLTIQRTQQEDSAVYLCASSLGDGAYEQYFGPGTRLTVT.

The chain combines TRBV29-1 with TRBJ2-2; D is unresolved. The CDR3 is 12 residues long. CDR1 is SQVTM and CDR2 is ANQGSEA in the germline V gene. Trimming took off 5 bases at V and 8 bases at J, with 12 bases between the two ends. The CDR3 is CSVSPRSGELFF. The CDR3 nucleotides read TGCAGCGTTAGCCCCCGGAGTGGGGAGCTGTTTTTT.

The chain uses TRBV7-9 and TRBJ2-6; unclear D gene. Germline CDR1 SEHNR, CDR2 FQNEAQ (reference sequence). V lost 11 bases to trimming and J lost 2 bases, with 13 bases between them. CDR3 size: 14 residues. The CDR3 nucleotides are TGTGCCGGCGTGCTGGGTACTGGGGCCAACGTCCTGACTTTC. This encodes CAGVLGTGANVLTF.

This clone occurred once. The chain uses TRBV27 and TRBJ2-3, with D possibly TRBD2 on 5 matching bases. Germline CDR1 MNHEY, CDR2 SMNVEV (reference sequence). This CDR3 contains 14 residues. Trimming left V 8 bases short and J 4 bases short, with 16 bases between. This CDR3 reads CASRVGAVADTQYF. In DNA form, the CDR3 reads TGTGCCAGCCGAGTAGGAGCGGTGGCAGATACGCAGTATTTT.

V is TRBV7-9 and J is TRBJ2-7; the D gene is possibly TRBD1 (6 bases). V dropped 4 bases and J dropped 3 bases, with 16 bases sitting between them. Germline-derived CDR1 and CDR2 are SEHNR and FQNEAQ (reference sequence). This CDR3 region has 15 residues. This CDR3 is CASSSNTGLGYEQYF. Written as DNA, the CDR3 is TGTGCCAGCAGCTCCAATACAGGGTTGGGCTACGAGCAGTACTTC.

V and J are TRBV19 and TRBJ1-5; 7 nucleotides line up with TRBD1. CDR1 is LNHDA, CDR2 SQIVND, per germline (reference sequence). Trimming removed 5 bases from V and 0 bases from J; junction bases left unmatched: 7. The CDR3 runs 16 residues. DNA for the CDR3: TGTGCCAGTAGTCCCCGGACAGGATATAGCAATCAGCCCCAGCATTTT. Amino acids: CASSPRTGYSNQPQHF.

The chain has TRBV19 and TRBJ2-5; D might be TRBD1 (5 bases). V gave up 5 bases and J gave up 5 bases, with 15 bases separating them. The CDR3 spans 14 residues. Germline V gene lookup returns CDR1 LNHDA and CDR2 SQIVND (reference sequence). The CDR3 sequence is CASSVGPLGETQYF. The CDR3 coding sequence is TGTGCCAGTAGTGTGGGGCCGTTGGGGGAGACCCAGTACTTC.

The chain combines TRBV30 with TRBJ2-5; either TRBD1 or TRBD2 may supply D (6 bases each). The CDR3 sequence is 15 residues long. The V and J ends lost 2 bases and 5 bases respectively, with 18 bases between them. Germline lookup yields CDR1 GTSNPN and CDR2 SVGIG (reference sequence). The CDR3 loop is CAWSRGVRGRETQYF. The CDR3 coding sequence is TGTGCCTGGAGTAGGGGGGTCCGGGGTCGGGAGACCCAGTACTTC.

This chain uses TRBV6-5 with TRBJ2-7; D could derive from TRBD1 or TRBD2 (5 bases each). Between the trimmed V and J ends, which lost 5 bases and 3 bases, there was a span of 11 bases. The CDR3 extends over 13 amino acids. The germline gives CDR1 MNHEY, CDR2 SVGAGI. CDR3 region: CASSPGPNYEQYF. CDR3 nucleotides: TGTGCCAGCAGTCCGGGACCAAACTACGAGCAGTACTTC.

CDR3 sequence reads: CASSIDLVLGEQYF. CDR3 bases: TGTGCCAGTAGTATAGATCTAGTACTGGGCGAGCAGTACTTC. The rearrangement uses TRBV19 and TRBJ2-7; D gene unclear. The CDR3 is made up of 14 amino acids. Germline-derived CDR1 and CDR2 are LNHDA and SQIVND (reference sequence). V dropped 0 bases and J dropped 6 bases, with 12 bases sitting between them. The whole variable domain, filled in from reference TRBV19 and TRBJ2-7, reads DGGITQSPKYLFRKEGQNVTLSCEQNLNHDAMYWYRQDPGQGLRLIYYSQIVNDFQKGDIAEGYSVSREKKESFPLTVTSAQKNPTAFYLCASSIDLVLGEQYFGPGTRLTVT.

As DNA, the CDR3 is TGTGCCAGCAGTGAGGTCGGACTACCCTACGAGCAGTACTTC. Amino acids: CASSEVGLPYEQYF. The chain uses TRBV25-1 and TRBJ2-5; a possible D gene is TRBD2 (6 bases). The last part of the DNA fits TRBJ2-7 better; the J call may be wrong. Looked up from germline, CDR1 is MGHDK and CDR2 is SYGVNS. This CDR3 is 14 amino acids long.

The V gene is TRBV5-6, the J gene TRBJ2-1; D is possibly TRBD1 (5 bases). The CDR3 contains 13 residues. The V and J ends lost 5 bases and 8 bases respectively, with 14 bases between them. Germline CDR1 and CDR2: SGHDT and YYEEEE. As DNA, the CDR3 is TGTGCCAGCAGTTTCGGACATCTCGATGAGCAGTTCTTC. Protein sequence: CASSFGHLDEQFF.

This chain connects TRBV25-1 to TRBJ1-3; D is undetermined. V lost 1 base and J lost 0, with 13 bases in between. Germline V gene data show CDR1 as MGHDK and CDR2 as SYGVNS. The CDR3 extends over 17 amino acids. In nucleotides, the CDR3 is TGTGCCAGCAGTGAATCCGAACACGCGACCTCTGGAAACACCATATATTTT. Translating it yields CASSESEHATSGNTIYF.